This is a list of T cell receptor beta chains from one sample in a study of T cell responses to AZD1222 COVID-19 vaccine. TCRdb's copy holds only in-frame clones and misses some; the assay was immunoSEQ multiplex PCR. The data contain 130,000 or so clones, about 93% of them singletons. Sequences were derived from peripheral blood, sampled on day 0 of AZD1222 vaccination. These receptors came from an adult in good health. Each CDR3 is given with its conserved first and last residue. The order of the fields is J gene, clone size, V gene, D gene, CDR3 protein, CDR3 DNA. A D gene is named only where the DNA matches it firmly. Size is stated for part of the rows, as once, few or many counts, or as a class when the clone is expanded.

TRBJ2-5 | NA | TRBV5-5 | NA | CASSTGQTQYF | TGTGCCAGCAGCACGGGACAGACCCAGTACTTC
TRBJ2-7 | NA | TRBV30 | NA | CAQRGAPLNEQYF | TGTGCCCAAAGAGGGGCCCCCCTAAACGAGCAGTACTTC
TRBJ2-7 | NA | TRBV28 | TRBD2 | CASSLKISGALAEPSYEQYF | TGTGCCAGCAGTTTAAAAATTTCGGGTGCACTAGCGGAACCTTCCTACGAGCAGTACTTC
TRBJ1-1 | NA | TRBV7-6 | TRBD1 | CASSRRDRNTEAFF | TGTGCCAGCAGCCGCCGGGACAGGAACACTGAAGCTTTCTTT
TRBJ1-1 | NA | TRBV6-5 | NA | CASSTTYEAFF | TGTGCCAGCAGTACGACATATGAAGCTTTCTTT
TRBJ2-1 | NA | TRBV28 | NA | CASSSPTPLGYNEQFF | TGTGCCAGCAGTTCCCCCACACCTCTGGGCTACAATGAGCAGTTCTTC
TRBJ2-7 | NA | TRBV3-1/TRBV3-2 | NA | CASSQESSSYEQYF | TGTGCCAGCAGCCAAGAATCGAGCTCCTACGAGCAGTACTTC
TRBJ2-7 | NA | TRBV11-2 | TRBD2 | CASSQGLAGGRSYEQYF | TGTGCCAGCAGTCAGGGACTAGCGGGAGGGAGGTCCTACGAGCAGTACTTC
TRBJ2-1 | NA | TRBV7-3 | NA | CASSLIDYLRGAYNEQFF | TGTGCCAGCAGCTTGATAGACTACCTCCGGGGCGCCTACAATGAGCAGTTCTTC
TRBJ2-2 | NA | TRBV6-5 | NA | CASSYRTFGELFF | TGTGCCAGCAGTTATAGGACATTCGGGGAGCTGTTTTTT
TRBJ1-5 | NA | TRBV24-1 | NA | CATSGDEYQPQHF | TGTGCCACCAGTGGAGACGAATATCAGCCCCAGCATTTT
TRBJ1-5 | NA | TRBV5-1 | NA | CASSLRPNSNQPQHF | TGCGCCAGCAGCTTGAGGCCGAATAGCAATCAGCCCCAGCATTTT
TRBJ2-1 | NA | TRBV7-9 | TRBD2 | CASSLLGLAGGNEQFF | TGTGCCAGCAGCCTCCTGGGACTAGCGGGAGGGAATGAGCAGTTCTTC
TRBJ1-5 | NA | TRBV2 | TRBD1 | CASRGTVNQPQHF | TGTGCCAGCAGGGGGACAGTCAATCAGCCCCAGCATTTT
TRBJ1-4 | NA | TRBV28 | TRBD1 | CASSLPDRVEKLFF | TGTGCCAGCAGTTTACCCGACAGGGTAGAAAAACTGTTTTTT
TRBJ1-2 | NA | TRBV5-4 | NA | CASSFFQTGPYGYTF | TGTGCCAGCAGCTTTTTCCAGACAGGCCCTTATGGCTACACCTTC
TRBJ2-7 | once | TRBV7-2 | NA | CASSLRPTYEQYF | TGTGCCAGCAGCTTAAGACCTACCTACGAGCAGTACTTC
TRBJ1-1 | NA | TRBV5-1 | TRBD1 | CASSPTTGTGTEAFF | TGCGCCAGCAGCCCCACGACAGGGACGGGCACTGAAGCTTTCTTT
TRBJ2-7 | NA | TRBV6-5 | TRBD2 | CASSYEVLAGIYEQYF | TGTGCCAGCAGTTACGAGGTACTAGCGGGAATCTACGAGCAGTACTTC
TRBJ2-1 | NA | TRBV20-1 | NA | CSASLDEQFF | TGCAGTGCTTCTCTAGATGAGCAGTTCTTC
TRBJ1-5 | NA | TRBV15 | TRBD1 | CATSRGDRGLYSNQPQHF | TGTGCCACCAGCAGAGGGGACAGGGGCTTGTATAGCAATCAGCCCCAGCATTTT
TRBJ2-2 | NA | TRBV5-6 | NA | CASSLYQIGELFF | TGTGCCAGCAGCTTGTATCAAATCGGGGAGCTGTTTTTT
TRBJ2-7 | NA | TRBV18 | TRBD1 | CASSGTGAYEQYF | TGTGCCAGCTCAGGGACAGGAGCCTACGAGCAGTACTTC
TRBJ2-7 | NA | TRBV2 | NA | CASNPERTVGHEQYF | TGTGCCAGCAATCCTGAGAGGACTGTGGGCCACGAGCAGTACTTC
TRBJ1-4 | NA | TRBV6-5 | NA | CASSHRDAREKLFF | TGTGCCAGCAGTCACAGGGATGCGCGTGAAAAACTGTTTTTT
TRBJ1-1 | NA | TRBV7-2 | NA | CASSLAQAKNTEAFF | TGTGCCAGCAGCTTAGCCCAAGCCAAGAACACTGAAGCTTTCTTT
TRBJ2-7 | NA | TRBV6-5 | NA | CASRGLPIPYEQYF | TGTGCCAGCAGGGGACTGCCTATTCCCTACGAGCAGTACTTC
TRBJ1-5 | NA | TRBV28 | NA | CASNSYQPQHF | TGTGCCAGCAACAGTTATCAGCCCCAGCATTTT
TRBJ2-1 | NA | TRBV4-1 | TRBD2 | CASSPLGLATYEQFF | TGCGCCAGCAGCCCACTGGGACTAGCGACATATGAGCAGTTCTTC
TRBJ2-3 | NA | TRBV3-1/TRBV3-2 | NA | CASSQDGPPADTQYF | TGTGCCAGCAGCCAAGATGGACCGCCGGCAGATACGCAGTATTTT
TRBJ2-7 | NA | TRBV7-3 | NA | CASSLGAISGEQYF | TGTGCCAGCAGCTTAGGAGCTATCTCGGGCGAGCAGTACTTC
TRBJ2-3 | NA | TRBV3-1/TRBV3-2 | NA | CASSQDFLGATTDTQYF | TGTGCCAGCAGCCAAGATTTCTTGGGGGCCACCACAGATACGCAGTATTTT
TRBJ2-1 | NA | TRBV13 | TRBD1 | CASSPGQGRGEQFF | TGTGCCAGCAGCCCGGGACAGGGGAGGGGTGAGCAGTTCTTC
TRBJ2-1 | NA | TRBV5-6 | NA | CASSLPQGYNEQFF | TGTGCCAGCAGCTTGCCCCAGGGGTACAATGAGCAGTTCTTC
TRBJ1-2 | NA | TRBV28 | NA | CASSIGQINYGYTF | TGTGCCAGCAGTATCGGACAGATTAACTATGGCTACACCTTC
TRBJ2-3 | NA | TRBV4-2 | TRBD1 | CASSQDRTGPPTDTQYF | TGTGCCAGCAGCCAAGACAGGACAGGCCCTCCCACAGATACGCAGTATTTT
TRBJ1-1 | NA | TRBV7-9 | TRBD1 | CASSSGGQPNTEAFF | TGTGCCAGCAGCTCGGGGGGACAGCCAAACACTGAAGCTTTCTTT